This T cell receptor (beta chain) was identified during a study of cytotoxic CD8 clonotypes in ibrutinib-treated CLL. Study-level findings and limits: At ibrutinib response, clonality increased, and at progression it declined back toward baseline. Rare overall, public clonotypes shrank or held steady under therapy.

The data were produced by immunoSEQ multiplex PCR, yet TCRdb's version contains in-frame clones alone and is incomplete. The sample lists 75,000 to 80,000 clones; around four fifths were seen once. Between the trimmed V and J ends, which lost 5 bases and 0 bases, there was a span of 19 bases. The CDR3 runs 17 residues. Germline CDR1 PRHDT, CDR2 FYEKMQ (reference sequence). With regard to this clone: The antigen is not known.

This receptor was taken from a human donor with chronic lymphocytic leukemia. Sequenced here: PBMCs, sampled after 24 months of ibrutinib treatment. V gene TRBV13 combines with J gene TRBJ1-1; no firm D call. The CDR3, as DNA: TGTGCCAGCAGCGGCCAACCTCAGGAAAACTTGAACACTGAAGCTTTCTTT. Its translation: CASSGQPQENLNTEAFF.